The clone carrying this T cell receptor beta chain was counted once. These data are taken from a study of blood T cell repertoires in COVID-19. Study-level background: The United States, Italy and Spain were the sources of the acute and convalescent COVID-19 samples. In each case, the material was cDNA or gDNA derived from T cells, B-cell-depleted T cells, or PBMCs.

Authors' analysis steps: Reference gene primer amplification gave nucleated cell count estimates. The method was immunoSEQ multiplex PCR; TCRdb's version includes in-frame clones alone and lacks a portion of them. V, J and clone size derive from that table, while D and trimming were established from the DNA sequence. The profile covers under 300,000 clones, with 83% appearing a single time and approximately 9% taken by the ten largest. The clonotype was recovered from a woman aged 50 to 60 who had recovered from COVID-19. Input material: peripheral blood.

The DNA for the CDR3 is TGTGCCAGCAGCCGGGATGATAGAGAGACCCAGTACTTC. Translated, it gives CASSRDDRETQYF. The chain joins TRBV7-2 to TRBJ2-5; possible D gene TRBD2, 5 bases. The V gene's germline CDR1 is SGHTA and CDR2 FQGNSA. The CDR3 spans 13 residues. V dropped 5 bases and J dropped 4 bases, with 11 bases sitting between them.